Sequencing of this T cell receptor (beta chain) was carried out in a study of shared clonotypes between healthy human individuals. Overall study: Two women and a few men aged 18 to 49 served as donors. General study points: A few donors held around 5% of naive CD4 clonotypes in common. All-four-donor shared clonotypes had higher generation probabilities than non-shared clonotypes did.

At the deep level, the assay was run. Clones were read by immunoSEQ multiplex PCR, and TCRdb kept only the in-frame ones, dropping some. Found here are millions of clones, roughly 95% of them singletons; the top ten hold 0.85% to 1.2%. CD45RO-negative cells were positively selected for CCR7, leaving out terminally differentiated effector memory CD45RA+ cells. The CDR3 covers 15 residues. CDR1 is SGHTS and CDR2 is YDEGEE in the germline V gene. V dropped 4 bases and J dropped 4; count of bases not matched to a gene: 5. Regarding this clone: Its target is unknown.

The TCR sequence derives from a man aged 18-30 years in good health. The sample comprised naive CD8+ T cells sorted from blood. The chain joins TRBV5-8 to TRBJ2-3; 11 bases align to TRBD1. The chain's CDR3 is CASSPRDRGSDTQYF. The CDR3 nucleotides read TGTGCCAGCAGCCCCCGGGACAGGGGGTCAGATACGCAGTATTTT.